What follows are 18 T cell receptor beta chains derived from one specimen sequenced in a study of CD8+ T cells in alopecia areata. The authors extracted RNA and reverse transcribed it into cDNA as the sequencing template. Sequenced by immunoSEQ multiplex PCR; TCRdb stores in-frame clones only, minus some. The record shows around 290,000 clones for this sample, with no singletons present. Combined cutaneous lymph node cells underwent sorting by CD4, CD8alpha, NKG2D, NKG2ACE and additional markers. The sequenced material came from CD4+ T cells sorted from a lymph node. The receptor set was obtained from a C3H/HeJ mouse with alopecia areata. The MHC haplotype recorded for the strain is H2-k.

In the case of this clone: Gene and germline names: mouse. The read terminates 4 residues ahead of where the CDR3 ends, so the germline J gene completes it. V is TRBV13-3 and J is TRBJ2-5; D is perhaps TRBD1 (6 bases). This CDR3 comprises 14 residues. CDR1 and CDR2 (germline): NNHDY, SYVADS. The CDR3 DNA, read in part, is TGTGCCAGCAGTGACAGGGGTTGGGAAGAC. Amino acid sequence: CASSDRGWED. From start to end, the CDR3 is CASSDRGWEDTQYF.

This clone occurred many times. Genes and germline come from the mouse. The CDR3 end lies 3 residues beyond the end of the read and is filled in from the germline J gene. The V and J genes are TRBV3 and TRBJ1-6; D not certain. TRBJ1-6 is noted as an ORF with a role that remains uncertain. V was clipped by 2 bases and J by 4 bases, with 6 bases between them. Per germline, CDR1 SNHLY and CDR2 FYNGKV (reference sequence). The CDR3 extends over 14 amino acids. The CDR3 DNA, read in part, is TGTGCCAGCAGCTTAACCAGGTATAATTCGCCC. This translates into CASSLTRYNSP. In full, the CDR3 is CASSLTRYNSPLYF.

On this clone: Gene names follow the mouse nomenclature. The read ends 3 residues early relative to the CDR3; the germline J gene fills the gap. In the same sample, other DNA sequences code for this CDR3. The chain joins TRBV1 to TRBJ1-6; D is possibly TRBD1 (6 bases). TRBJ1-6 is assigned to the ORF class and has an uncertain function. The V gene lost 3 bases and the J gene lost 3 bases, with 9 bases spanning the gap. Germline assignment: CDR1 NSQYPW and CDR2 LRSPGD (reference sequence). The CDR3 covers 15 residues. The chain's CDR3 is CTCSASDSYNSPLYF. The covered CDR3 bases are TGCACCTGCAGTGCTTCGGACAGCTATAATTCGCCC.

This clone was seen only a few times. Gene labels here are mouse ones. Read data end 4 residues before the CDR3 end; the end is taken from the germline J gene. V is TRBV13-1 and J is TRBJ1-2; tentative D call: TRBD1 (6 bases). The V and J ends lost 3 bases and 4 bases respectively, with 13 bases between them. Germline loops: CDR1 NSHNY, CDR2 SYGAGN. CDR3 length equals 14 residues. The CDR3 sequence is CASSGGGAGSDYTF. Partial CDR3 DNA: TGTGCCAGCAGTGGGGGGGGCGCCGGCTCC.

This clone has just a few counts. Mouse gene names apply. The read comes to an end 4 residues before the CDR3 does, leaving the germline J gene to fill in the end. V and J are TRBV1 and TRBJ2-1, with a tentative D call TRBD1 (6 bases). The CDR3 has 14 residues. Trimming pared 6 bases from V and 1 base from J, leaving 10 bases between. Per the germline V gene, CDR1 is NSQYPW and CDR2 is LRSPGD (reference sequence). The DNA read from the CDR3 is TGCACCTGCAGGGCGGGACAAAACTATGCT. Encoded protein: CTCRAGQNYA. The CDR3 in its entirety is CTCRAGQNYAEQFF.

A word on this clone: The genes and germline here are from mouse. The observed sequence ends 4 residues before the CDR3 terminus, with the missing tail filled in from the germline J gene. The chain employs TRBV13-3 and TRBJ2-3; 13 nucleotides align to TRBD2. V shed 3 bases and J 3 bases; nucleotides not matched to a gene: 1. Germline V gene sequence: CDR1 NNHDY, CDR2 SYVADS. This CDR3 is 15 amino acids long. The CDR3 here is CASSVGLGGAETLYF. The part of the CDR3 DNA that was read is TGTGCCAGCAGTGTGGGACTGGGGGGGGCAGAA.

This clone was seen a handful of times. The gene symbols are mouse symbols. The read halts 4 residues ahead of the CDR3 end, with the missing end drawn from the germline J gene. The V gene is TRBV19, the J gene TRBJ2-1, with 7 nucleotides matching TRBD2. The length of the CDR3 is 15 residues. The J segment lost 2 bases and the V segment lost 5 bases, leaving 7 bases of the junction unmatched. Germline values: CDR1 FNHDT, CDR2 SITEND (reference sequence). The CDR3 reads CASSTRLGDYAEQFF. Incomplete CDR3 DNA: TGTGCCAGCAGCACTCGACTGGGTGACTATGCT.

Regarding this clone: Mouse gene names and germline throughout. From the germline J gene comes the end of the CDR3, since the read stops 4 residues before it. The V gene is TRBV14, the J gene TRBJ1-1; 7 bases fit TRBD1. This CDR3 spans 14 amino acids. J was trimmed by 0 bases and V by 5 bases; bases with no gene match: 4. Looked up from germline, CDR1 is SGHDT and CDR2 is FRDEAV. The CDR3 spells CASRTDRANTEVFF. The CDR3 bases that were read are TGTGCCAGCAGAACCGACAGGGCAAACACA.

With regard to this clone: Gene labels here are mouse ones. From the germline J gene comes the end of the CDR3, since the read stops 4 residues before it. J is TRBJ2-3 and V is TRBV5; TRBD1 is a possible D gene (5 bases). V dropped 1 base and J dropped 3 bases, with 11 bases sitting between them. This CDR3 spans 15 amino acids. Germline loops: CDR1 LGHNA, CDR2 YNLKQL (reference sequence). CDR3 DNA, as far as it was read: TGTGCCAGCAGCCAAGGACAGATTGGGGCAGAA. It specifies CASSQGQIGAE. The entire CDR3 reads CASSQGQIGAETLYF.

This clone has just a few counts. Mouse germline and gene names are used. The CDR3 is cut off 4 residues early in the read; its end comes from the germline J gene. The rearrangement uses TRBV13-3 and TRBJ2-4; 8 bases agree with TRBD1. Looked up from germline, CDR1 is NNHDY and CDR2 is SYVADS. The CDR3 loop spans 15 amino acids. J was trimmed by 1 base and V by 6 bases; bases with no gene match: 7. The CDR3 reads CASNPRGRGQNTLYF. The DNA read from the CDR3 is TGTGCCAGCAATCCCAGGGGGCGAGGTCAAAAC.

To note about this clone: The listed genes are named as in mouse. The part of the CDR3 DNA that was read is TGTGCCAGGAGGGACAGGGGGAGTCAAAAC. This sequence encodes CARRDRGSQN. The full CDR3 protein reads CARRDRGSQNTLYF. The V gene is TRBV19, the J gene TRBJ2-4, with 11 bases lining up with TRBD1. Coverage ceases 4 residues before the CDR3 finishes, and the germline J gene fills in the end. J lost 0 bases, V lost 8 bases, and 2 bases had no gene match. Germline V gene sequence: CDR1 FNHDT, CDR2 SITEND (reference sequence). The CDR3 is made up of 14 amino acids. Variable domain in full (rest from reference TRBV19 and TRBJ2-4): GGIITQTPKFLIGQEGQKLTLKCQQNFNHDTMYWYRQDSGKGLRLIYYSITENDLQKGDLSEGYDASREKKSSFSLTVTSAQKNEMAVFLCARRDRGSQNTLYFGAGTRLSVL.

Only a few counts were recorded for this clone. All gene names here are mouse names. The CDR3 bases that were read are TGTGCCAGCAGTGAGAGAGGGGGCGCA. This codes for CASSERGGA. The entire CDR3 is CASSERGGAEVFF. The chain joins TRBV13-1 to TRBJ1-1, with 7 bases lining up with TRBD1. The read stops 4 residues short of the end of the CDR3; the missing end is completed from the germline J gene. The CDR3 is 13 amino acids. The germline CDR1 and CDR2 sequences are NSHNY and SYGAGN.

As concerns this clone: The genes and germline here are from mouse. The CDR3 end lies 4 residues beyond the end of the read and is filled in from the germline J gene. Other DNA sequences in this specimen translate into the identical CDR3. The chain carries TRBV5 and TRBJ2-5, with 9 nucleotides matching TRBD1. CDR3 size: 15 residues. Germline V CDR1 and CDR2: LGHNA, YNLKQL (reference sequence). CDR3 DNA, as far as it was read: TGTGCCAGCAGCCAAGATCCGGACAGGGGAGAC. Its protein is CASSQDPDRGD. The full CDR3 sequence reads CASSQDPDRGDTQYF.

This clone was counted many times. Mouse gene names and germline throughout. The CDR3 end falls 4 residues outside the read, so it is completed with the germline J gene. Other nucleotide sequences in the sample specify the same CDR3. The chain uses TRBV13-1 and TRBJ2-1, with TRBD2 matching over 7 bases. The germline V gene encodes CDR1 NSHNY and CDR2 SYGAGN. The V segment lost 0 bases and the J segment 1 base; nucleotides outside the gene matches: 1. The CDR3 is 15 residues long. The covered CDR3 bases are TGTGCCAGCAGTGATGCCTGGGGGAACTATGCT. Encoded protein: CASSDAWGNYA. The entire CDR3 protein reads CASSDAWGNYAEQFF.

A word on this clone: Genes and germline come from the mouse. Read data end 4 residues before the CDR3 end; the end is taken from the germline J gene. The rearrangement links TRBV5 to TRBJ2-3; TRBD2 aligns across 8 bases. After removal of 0 bases from V and 2 bases from J, the junction contained 7 bases not matched to a gene. Germline V gene sequence: CDR1 LGHNA, CDR2 YNLKQL (reference sequence). This CDR3 has 17 amino acids. The CDR3 DNA, read in part, is TGTGCCAGCAGCCAAGATCGGGGGGGGCGCGATGCAGAA. As protein: CASSQDRGGRDAE. The entire CDR3 protein reads CASSQDRGGRDAETLYF.

This clone was counted between two and nine times. Gene names denote mouse genes. The CDR3 is cut off 4 residues early in the read; its end comes from the germline J gene. This chain connects TRBV17 to TRBJ2-4, with D maybe TRBD2 (5 bases). Between the trimmed V and J ends, which lost 5 bases and 0 bases, there was a span of 9 bases. CDR3 length equals 14 residues. Germline lookup yields CDR1 MNHDT and CDR2 YYDKIL. The part of the CDR3 DNA that was read is TGTGCTAGCAGTGACACTGGAAGTCAAAAC. Protein product: CASSDTGSQN. The complete CDR3 sequence is CASSDTGSQNTLYF.

A note on this clone: Gene names follow the mouse nomenclature. The read finishes 4 residues shy of the CDR3 end, and the germline J gene is used to complete it. This chain joins TRBV31 and TRBJ2-1; a weak D match, TRBD1 (5 bases). V was cut by 1 base and J by 0 bases, with 7 bases left in between. CDR1 and CDR2 from the germline V gene are GKSSPN and SITVG. This CDR3 contains 14 residues. CDR3 sequence: CAWSRQSNYAEQFF. Incomplete CDR3 DNA: TGTGCCTGGAGTCGACAGTCTAACTATGCT.

In this sample, this clone turned up a few times. The germline and genes are mouse ones. The read falls 4 residues short of the CDR3 end, and the missing part is taken from the germline J gene. V and J are TRBV13-1 and TRBJ2-4; possibly TRBD2 for D (6 bases). The CDR3 has 13 amino acids. CDR1 and CDR2 (germline): NSHNY, SYGAGN. The CDR3 reads CASSDFWGNTLYF. The DNA read from the CDR3 is TGTGCCAGCAGTGATTTCTGGGGAAAC.